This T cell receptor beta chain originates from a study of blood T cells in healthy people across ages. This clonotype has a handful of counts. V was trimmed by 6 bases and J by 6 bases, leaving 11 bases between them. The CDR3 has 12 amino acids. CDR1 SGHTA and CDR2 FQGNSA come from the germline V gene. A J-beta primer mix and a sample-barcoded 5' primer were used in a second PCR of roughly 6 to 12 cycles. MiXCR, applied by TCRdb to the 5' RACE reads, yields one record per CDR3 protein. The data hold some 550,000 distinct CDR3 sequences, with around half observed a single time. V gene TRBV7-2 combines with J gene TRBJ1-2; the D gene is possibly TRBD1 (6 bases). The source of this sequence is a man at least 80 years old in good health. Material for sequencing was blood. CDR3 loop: CASSFDRNGYTF. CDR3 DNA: TGTGCCAGCAGTTTCGACAGGAATGGCTACACCTTC. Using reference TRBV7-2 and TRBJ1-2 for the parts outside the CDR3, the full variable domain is GAGVSQSPSNKVTEKGKDVELRCDPISGHTALYWYRQSLGQGLEFLIYFQGNSAPDKSGLPSDRFSAERTGGSVSTLTIQRTQQEDSAVYLCASSFDRNGYTFGSGTRLTVV.